Shown below are 27 T cell receptor beta chains from a single sample sequenced in a study of shared T cell receptors in the human thymus. Method: immunoSEQ multiplex PCR; TCRdb's copy keeps in-frame clones and lacks some. In the table there are about 660,000 clones, roughly 88% of which are singletons. This sample also belongs to another study, concerning human thymus T cells.

Sample: thymocytes. All receptors come from a boy in the first two years of life with a congenital heart defect.

The sample holds a few counts of this clone. The V call is TRBV7-9, the J call TRBJ1-3, with D possibly matching TRBD1 (5 bases). The germline gives CDR1 SEHNR, CDR2 FQNEAQ (reference sequence). V was clipped by 0 bases and J by 2 bases, with 11 bases between them. The CDR3 is made up of 16 amino acids. CDR3 sequence reads: CASSLAFGRAGNTIYF. The CDR3 nucleotides are TGTGCCAGCAGCTTAGCGTTCGGCAGGGCTGGAAACACCATATATTTT. Full variable domain (remainder filled in from reference TRBV7-9 and TRBJ1-3): DTGVSQNPRHKITKRGQNVTFRCDPISEHNRLYWYRQTLGQGPEFLTYFQNEAQLEKSRLLSDRFSAERPKGSFSTLEIQRTEQGDSAMYLCASSLAFGRAGNTIYFGEGSWLTVV.

The chain couples TRBV4-3 to TRBJ2-1, with 9 bases aligning to TRBD2. This CDR3 contains 18 residues. The trim removed 1 base at V and 4 bases at J, leaving 11 bases unmatched. Germline V gene sequence: CDR1 LGHNA, CDR2 YSLEER. The DNA of the CDR3 is TGCGCCAGCAGCCAAGGAAGGGAGACTAGCGGCGAGTACAATGAGCAGTTCTTC. It yields the protein CASSQGRETSGEYNEQFF.

The chain is built from TRBV7-9 and TRBJ2-7; 9 bases are shared with TRBD2. Germline CDR1 reads SEHNR; CDR2 reads FQNEAQ (reference sequence). The CDR3 is 17 amino acids. J gave up 0 bases and V 5 bases, and 11 bases lay outside the gene matches. The CDR3 reads CASSKPRAGGLSYEQYF. The CDR3 DNA reads as TGTGCCAGCAGCAAGCCCCGAGCGGGAGGACTCTCCTACGAGCAGTACTTC.

The CDR3 DNA sequence: TGTGCCAGCTCACCACTGACTCGGGAGACCCAGTACTTC. Protein: CASSPLTRETQYF. The chain carries TRBV18 and TRBJ2-5; no reliable D call. The V end was cut by 1 base, the J end by 5 bases, with 8 bases between. CDR3 length: 13 amino acids. Germline CDR1 KGHSH, CDR2 LQKENI.

This chain joins TRBV4-2 and TRBJ2-7; TRBD1 matches at 9 bases. The germline V gene has CDR1 LGHNA and CDR2 YNFKEQ. V lost 4 bases, J lost 5 bases, and 9 bases stayed unmatched. CDR3 length: 15 amino acids. The CDR3 here is CASSPDRDRVHEQYF. The CDR3 DNA sequence: TGTGCCAGCAGCCCGGACCGGGACAGGGTCCACGAGCAGTACTTC.

The genes are TRBV5-8 and TRBJ2-7; the D is unclear. V was trimmed by 2 bases and J by 2 bases, leaving 11 bases between them. In germline, CDR1 is SGHTS, CDR2 YDEGEE. The CDR3 has 14 residues. The DNA of the CDR3 is TGTGCCAGCAGCTTTAGCTCGGAAACCTACGAGCAGTACTTC. This gives the protein CASSFSSETYEQYF.

V and J are TRBV7-6 and TRBJ1-6; 8 nucleotides align to TRBD1. The CDR3 has 14 residues. The V segment lost 2 bases and the J segment 8 bases; nucleotides outside the gene matches: 2. Germline CDR1 is SGHVS and CDR2 is FNYEAQ. CDR3 DNA sequence: TGTGCCAGCAGCTTACAGGGGGCGGATTCACCCCTCCACTTT. Translating it yields CASSLQGADSPLHF.

V and J are TRBV4-3 and TRBJ1-2; the D gene is possibly TRBD1 (5 bases). CDR1 and CDR2 (germline): LGHNA, YSLEER. The CDR3 is 16 residues long. V was clipped by 0 bases and J by 5 bases, with 16 bases between them. This CDR3 reads CASSQDGVGGVYGYTF. The CDR3 DNA reads TGCGCCAGCAGCCAAGATGGAGTCGGGGGGGTTTATGGCTACACCTTC.

The gene calls are TRBV21-1 and TRBJ2-2; the table's TRBD2 call for D was not verified on the DNA. TRBV21-1 corresponds to a pseudogene. The CDR3 contains 15 residues. The DNA for the CDR3 is TGTGCCAGCAGCAAAGGCACTGTTAACACCGGGGAGCTGTTTTTT. Translated: CASSKGTVNTGELFF.

This clone was recorded once. The chain has TRBV30 and TRBJ2-1, with 15 bases aligning to TRBD2. CDR3 length: 17 residues. Per germline, CDR1 GTSNPN and CDR2 SVGIG (reference sequence). Losses at the gene ends were 3 bases for V and 8 bases for J; bases not matched to a gene: 11. DNA of the CDR3: TGTGCCTGGAGGCCTCCTGGGACTAGCGGGAGGACGCATGAGCAGTTCTTC. Its translation: CAWRPPGTSGRTHEQFF.

The V call is TRBV30, the J call TRBJ1-2; 7 positions agree with TRBD1. V was pared by 2 bases and J by 6 bases, with 6 bases of the junction left unmatched. Looked up from germline, CDR1 is GTSNPN and CDR2 is SVGIG (reference sequence). The CDR3 extends over 13 amino acids. CDR3 nucleotides: TGTGCCTGGAGTTACCTACAGGGGAATGGCTACACCTTC. Translating it yields CAWSYLQGNGYTF.

This rearrangement joins TRBV5-1 to TRBJ2-1, with 10 bases that match TRBD1. CDR1 and CDR2 (germline): SGHRS, YFSETQ. V lost 5 bases, J lost 5 bases, and 7 bases stayed unmatched. This CDR3 contains 15 residues. As DNA, the CDR3 is TGCGCCAGCAGTTCCGGGACAGGGGCGGACAATGAGCAGTTCTTC. It codes for CASSSGTGADNEQFF. The complete variable domain, with remaining parts taken from reference TRBV5-1 and TRBJ2-1, reads KAGVTQTPRYLIKTRGQQVTLSCSPISGHRSVSWYQQTPGQGLQFLFEYFSETQRNKGNFPGRFSGRQFSNSRSEMNVSTLELGDSALYLCASSSGTGADNEQFFGPGTRLTVL.

This clone has a handful of counts. V is TRBV19 and J is TRBJ1-5; D gene uncertain. Germline V CDR1 and CDR2: LNHDA, SQIVND (reference sequence). This CDR3 has 14 residues. Between the trimmed V and J ends, which lost 6 bases and 1 base, there was a span of 10 bases. The CDR3 protein is CASSTRESNQPQHF. The CDR3 DNA is TGTGCCAGTAGCACCCGGGAGAGCAATCAGCCCCAGCATTTT.

V usage is TRBV25-1 and J usage is TRBJ1-2; D gene uncertain. The CDR3 loop spans 14 amino acids. CDR1 and CDR2 (germline): MGHDK, SYGVNS. V lost 6 bases and J 4 bases, leaving 15 bases between the germline ends. The CDR3 region is CASRASLRGYGYTF. DNA of the CDR3: TGTGCCAGCAGGGCAAGTTTACGTGGCTATGGCTACACCTTC.

The genes are TRBV28 and TRBJ2-7; tentatively, D is TRBD2 (6 bases). The CDR3 consists of 14 residues. Germline-derived CDR1 and CDR2 are MDHEN and SYDVKM. V was shortened by 5 bases and J by 6 bases, with 17 bases between the two germline ends. The CDR3 here is CASSPRRGWGEQYF. The CDR3 nucleotides read TGTGCCAGCAGTCCTCGGAGGGGCTGGGGCGAGCAGTACTTC.

The gene calls are TRBV28 and TRBJ2-7; D is possibly TRBD2 (6 bases). The V gene's germline CDR1 is MDHEN and CDR2 SYDVKM. This CDR3 is built from 13 residues. V dropped 8 bases and J dropped 2 bases, with 13 bases sitting between them. As DNA, the CDR3 is TGTGCCAGCTCGGCGGAGGGACCCTACGAGCAGTACTTC. The encoded protein is CASSAEGPYEQYF.

This clone was seen a single time. V gene TRBV27 combines with J gene TRBJ2-5; 8 nucleotides match TRBD2. Germline loops: CDR1 MNHEY, CDR2 SMNVEV (reference sequence). Trimming took 6 bases from V and 1 from J; bases not matched to a gene: 7. The CDR3 covers 15 residues. The DNA for the CDR3 is TGTGCCAGCAGGCCTACGGGAGGGGGCCAAGAGACCCAGTACTTC. Protein: CASRPTGGGQETQYF.

The CDR3 DNA sequence: TGTGCCAGCAGCTCCGACAGGGGGGGAAGGACTGAAGCTTTCTTT. It codes for CASSSDRGGRTEAFF. The V and J genes are TRBV11-3 and TRBJ1-1; TRBD1 matches 9 bases. V gave up 4 bases and J gave up 5 bases; unmatched junction bases: 8. The germline V gene has CDR1 SGHNT and CDR2 YENEEA. This CDR3 is built from 15 residues.

CDR3 residues: CASSLRGGRAIGEQYF. The CDR3 DNA sequence: TGTGCCAGCAGCCTTAGAGGCGGGAGGGCGATCGGGGAGCAGTACTTC. The rearrangement links TRBV27 to TRBJ2-7, with 9 positions matching TRBD2. With V trimmed by 6 bases and J by 7 bases, 16 bases remained unmatched. CDR1 and CDR2 from the germline V gene are MNHEY and SMNVEV (reference sequence). The CDR3 totals 16 residues.

This clone occurred a few times. V and J are TRBV5-1 and TRBJ2-3; 7 bases agree with TRBD1. The CDR3 has 16 amino acids. Germline-derived CDR1 and CDR2 are SGHRS and YFSETQ. V was clipped by 4 bases and J by 0 bases; unmatched bases: 8. CDR3 in amino acids: CASSLRDSLSTDTQYF. The CDR3 region has the DNA TGCGCCAGCAGCCTCCGGGACAGCCTGAGCACAGATACGCAGTATTTT.

This sequence joins TRBV7-6 and TRBJ2-1; tentatively, D is TRBD2 (6 bases). The V and J ends lost 5 bases and 3 bases respectively, with 17 bases between them. This CDR3 spans 16 amino acids. Germline-derived CDR1 and CDR2 are SGHVS and FNYEAQ. The CDR3 DNA sequence: TGTGCCAGCAGCCCACAGCGGGTCCCCCTCTACAATGAGCAGTTCTTC. Translating it yields CASSPQRVPLYNEQFF.

The rearrangement joins TRBV5-1 to TRBJ2-5, with 7 bases matching TRBD1. CDR3 length equals 14 residues. Looked up from germline, CDR1 is SGHRS and CDR2 is YFSETQ. The trim removed 4 bases at V and 2 bases at J, leaving 5 bases unmatched. For the CDR3, the DNA is TGCGCCAGCAGCCCTCCGGGACAGCAAGAGACCCAGTACTTC. This sequence encodes CASSPPGQQETQYF.

The chain uses TRBV15 and TRBJ1-1, with a weak D call TRBD1 (5 bases). The ends were cut back, 10 bases at V and 5 bases at J, with 17 bases in the middle. This CDR3 is built from 13 residues. Germline V gene data show CDR1 as LNHNV and CDR2 as YYDKDF (reference sequence). CDR3 in DNA: TGTGCCAGCCAGGGAGGCAGCATTACTGAAGCTTTCTTT. Amino acids: CASQGGSITEAFF.

The J gene is TRBJ1-2, the V gene TRBV29-1; TRBD1 is a possible D gene (6 bases). V dropped 5 bases and J dropped 8 bases, with 24 bases sitting between them. This CDR3 has 15 residues. Per germline, CDR1 SQVTM and CDR2 ANQGSEA. The CDR3 coding sequence is TGCAGCGTTCTTAGGACAGACGGCCCAGACTCCGGCTACACCTTC. Translation: CSVLRTDGPDSGYTF. Full variable domain (remainder filled in from reference TRBV29-1 and TRBJ1-2): SAVISQKPSRDICQRGTSLTIQCQVDSQVTMMFWYRQQPGQSLTLIATANQGSEATYESGFVIDKFPISRPNLTFSTLTVSNMSPEDSSIYLCSVLRTDGPDSGYTFGSGTRLTVV.

The chain links TRBV7-3 to TRBJ2-1, with 8 bases lining up with TRBD2. The CDR3 has 16 residues. J was trimmed by 5 bases and V by 1 base; bases with no gene match: 7. Germline values: CDR1 SGHTA, CDR2 FQGTGA. The CDR3 loop reads CASSLIGGRYDNEQFF. The CDR3, as DNA: TGTGCCAGCAGCTTAATCGGCGGGAGGTATGACAATGAGCAGTTCTTC.

V and J are TRBV4-3 and TRBJ1-2, with 8 bases lining up with TRBD1. CDR3 length equals 15 residues. Trimming cost V 0 bases and J 6 bases; bases outside gene matches: 6. CDR1 is LGHNA, CDR2 YSLEER, per germline. This CDR3 is CASSQEPGTGDGYTF. CDR3 sequence (DNA): TGCGCCAGCAGCCAAGAACCCGGGACAGGAGATGGCTACACCTTC.

The rearrangement uses TRBV29-1 and TRBJ1-1, with a tentative D call TRBD1 (6 bases). CDR1 SQVTM and CDR2 ANQGSEA come from the germline V gene. Trimming left V 0 bases short and J 3 bases short, with 14 bases between. This CDR3 has 15 residues. The CDR3 region has the DNA TGCAGCGTTGAAGATCCGAACAGGGAACACACTGAAGCTTTCTTT. It is translated as CSVEDPNREHTEAFF.